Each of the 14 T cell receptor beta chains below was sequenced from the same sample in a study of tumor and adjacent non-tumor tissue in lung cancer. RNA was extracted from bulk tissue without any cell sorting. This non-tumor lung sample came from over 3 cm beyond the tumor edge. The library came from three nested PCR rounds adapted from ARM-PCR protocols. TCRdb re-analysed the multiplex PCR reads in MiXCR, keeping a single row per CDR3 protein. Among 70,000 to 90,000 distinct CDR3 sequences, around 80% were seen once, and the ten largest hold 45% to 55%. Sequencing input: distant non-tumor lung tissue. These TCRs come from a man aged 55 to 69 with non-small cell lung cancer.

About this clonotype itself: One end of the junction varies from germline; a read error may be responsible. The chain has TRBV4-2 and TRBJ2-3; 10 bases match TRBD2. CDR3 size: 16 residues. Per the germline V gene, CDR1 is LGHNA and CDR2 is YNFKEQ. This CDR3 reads CASSQGLAGDTNTQYF. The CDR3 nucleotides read TGTGCCAGCAGCCAAGGGCTAGCGGGAGACACAAATACGCAGTATTTT.

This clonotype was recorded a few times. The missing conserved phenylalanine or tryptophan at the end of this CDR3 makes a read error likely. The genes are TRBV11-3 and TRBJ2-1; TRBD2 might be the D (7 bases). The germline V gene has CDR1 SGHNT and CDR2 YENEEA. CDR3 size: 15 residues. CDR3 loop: CANSPEGGRSNEQFL. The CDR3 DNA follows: TGTGCCAACAGCCCCGAGGGGGGGCGAAGCAATGAGCAGTTCCTC.

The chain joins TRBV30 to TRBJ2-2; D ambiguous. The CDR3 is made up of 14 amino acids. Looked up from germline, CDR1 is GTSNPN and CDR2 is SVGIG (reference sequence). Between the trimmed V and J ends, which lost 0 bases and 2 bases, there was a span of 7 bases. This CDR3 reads CAWSVGTNTGELFF. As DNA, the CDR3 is TGTGCCTGGAGTGTGGGCACCAACACCGGGGAGCTGTTTTTT.

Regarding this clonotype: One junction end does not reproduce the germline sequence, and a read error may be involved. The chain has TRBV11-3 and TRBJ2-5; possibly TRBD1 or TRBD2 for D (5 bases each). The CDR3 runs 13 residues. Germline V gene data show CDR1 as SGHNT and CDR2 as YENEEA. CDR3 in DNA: TGTACCAGCGGCTTTACCAGGGAAGAGACCCAGTACTTC. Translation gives CTSGFTREETQYF.

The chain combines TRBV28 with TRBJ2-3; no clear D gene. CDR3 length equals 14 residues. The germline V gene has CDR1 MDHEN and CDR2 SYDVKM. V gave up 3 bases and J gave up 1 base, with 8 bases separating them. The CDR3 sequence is CASSLITGTDTQYF. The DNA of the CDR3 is TGTGCCAGCAGTTTGATTACCGGCACAGATACGCAGTATTTT.

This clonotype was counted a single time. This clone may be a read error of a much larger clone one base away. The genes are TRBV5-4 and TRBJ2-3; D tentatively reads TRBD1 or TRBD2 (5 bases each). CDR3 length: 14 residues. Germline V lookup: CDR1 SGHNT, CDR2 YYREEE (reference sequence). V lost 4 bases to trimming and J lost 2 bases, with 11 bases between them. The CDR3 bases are TGTGCCAGCAGCCTGAGGGGCCCCACAGATACGCAGTATTTT. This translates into CASSLRGPTDTQYF.

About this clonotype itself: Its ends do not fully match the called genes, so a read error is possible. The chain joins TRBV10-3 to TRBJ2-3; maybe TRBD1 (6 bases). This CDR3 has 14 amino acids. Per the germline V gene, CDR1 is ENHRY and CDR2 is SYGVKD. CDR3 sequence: CTFKGVAPTDTQYF. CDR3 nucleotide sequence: TGTACCTTCAAGGGGGTTGCTCCCACAGATACACAGTATTTT.

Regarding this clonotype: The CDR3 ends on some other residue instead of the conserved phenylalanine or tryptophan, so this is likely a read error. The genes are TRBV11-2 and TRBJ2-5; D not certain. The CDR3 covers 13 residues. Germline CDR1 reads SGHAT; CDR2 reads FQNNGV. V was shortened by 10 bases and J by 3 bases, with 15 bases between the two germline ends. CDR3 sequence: CAIISTREETQYI. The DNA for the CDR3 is TGTGCCATCATCTCTACACGGGAAGAGACCCAGTACATC.

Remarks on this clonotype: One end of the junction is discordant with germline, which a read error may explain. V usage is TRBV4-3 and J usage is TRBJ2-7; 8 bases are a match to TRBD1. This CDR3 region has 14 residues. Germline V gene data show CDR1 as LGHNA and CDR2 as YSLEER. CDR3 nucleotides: TGCGCCAGCAGACAAGACAGGGGTTTAATTGTGCAGTACTTC. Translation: CASRQDRGLIVQYF.

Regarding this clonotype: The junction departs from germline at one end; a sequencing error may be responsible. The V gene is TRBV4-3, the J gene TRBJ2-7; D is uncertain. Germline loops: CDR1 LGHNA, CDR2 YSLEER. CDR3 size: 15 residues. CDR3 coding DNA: TGCGCCAGTAGCCAAGAGATCTCACCGGGTCGAGGGCAGTACTTC. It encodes CASSQEISPGRGQYF.

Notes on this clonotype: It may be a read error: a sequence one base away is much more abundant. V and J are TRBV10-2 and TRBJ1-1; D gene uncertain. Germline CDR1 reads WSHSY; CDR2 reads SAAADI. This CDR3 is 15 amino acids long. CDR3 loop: CASSGSGSLVAETFF. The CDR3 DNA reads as TGCGCCAGCAGTGGATCGGGCAGCCTTGTGGCTGAAACTTTCTTT.

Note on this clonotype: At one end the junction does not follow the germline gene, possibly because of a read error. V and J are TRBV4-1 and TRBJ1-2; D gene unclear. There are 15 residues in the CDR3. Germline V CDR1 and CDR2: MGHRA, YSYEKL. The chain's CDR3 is CASSRVREGNYDYTF. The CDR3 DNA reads TGCGCCAGCAGCCGAGTACGGGAGGGTAACTATGACTACACCTTC.

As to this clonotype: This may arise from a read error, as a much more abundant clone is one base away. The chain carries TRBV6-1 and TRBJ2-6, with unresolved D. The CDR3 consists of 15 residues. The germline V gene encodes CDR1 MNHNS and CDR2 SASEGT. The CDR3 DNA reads TGTGCCAGCAGTGAAGCGGGCTCTTGGGCCAACGTCCTGACTTTC. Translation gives CASSEAGSWANVLTF.

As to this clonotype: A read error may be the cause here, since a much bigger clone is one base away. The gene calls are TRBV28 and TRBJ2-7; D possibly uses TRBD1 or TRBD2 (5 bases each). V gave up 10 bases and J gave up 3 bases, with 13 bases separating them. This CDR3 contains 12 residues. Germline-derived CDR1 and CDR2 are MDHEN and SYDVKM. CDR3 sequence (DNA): TGTGCCAACCGGGTGGGGGTCTACGAGCAGTACTTC. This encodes CANRVGVYEQYF.